This T cell receptor beta chain was obtained from a study of molecular identifiers for immune sequencing clone quantification. Across the whole study: Naive CD8 cell RNA, from about 20,000 or 100,000 cells, was split five ways in replicates, with four sequenced. Broader study findings: Barcode sharing among identical TCR molecules could make large clones appear smaller.

Notes on this clonotype: As yet, its antigen is unknown.

Listed TCR primers, together with previously described methods, were used for the bulk TCR libraries. TCRdb used MiXCR to reprocess the PCR reads, holding one entry per CDR3 protein. This sample carries some 70,000 distinct CDR3 sequences, approximately 18% of them seen once, and the ten largest clones take over 1.3%. CDR1 SEHNR and CDR2 FQNEAQ come from the germline V gene (reference sequence). CDR3 length: 15 residues. J was trimmed by 1 base and V by 2 bases; bases with no gene match: 5. The sequenced material came from naive CD8+ T cells from blood, with Jurkat cell RNA spiked in. Subset specified: FACS-sorted CD8+CD4-CCR7+CD45RA+ naive T cells. The sequence derives from a human donor in good health. Some libraries in this study had Jurkat cell RNA spiked in. The rearrangement uses TRBV7-9 and TRBJ2-7, with 7 bases aligning to TRBD2. CDR3 loop: CASSLITSESYEQYF. In DNA form, the CDR3 reads TGTGCCAGCAGCTTAATAACTAGCGAGTCCTACGAGCAGTACTTC.